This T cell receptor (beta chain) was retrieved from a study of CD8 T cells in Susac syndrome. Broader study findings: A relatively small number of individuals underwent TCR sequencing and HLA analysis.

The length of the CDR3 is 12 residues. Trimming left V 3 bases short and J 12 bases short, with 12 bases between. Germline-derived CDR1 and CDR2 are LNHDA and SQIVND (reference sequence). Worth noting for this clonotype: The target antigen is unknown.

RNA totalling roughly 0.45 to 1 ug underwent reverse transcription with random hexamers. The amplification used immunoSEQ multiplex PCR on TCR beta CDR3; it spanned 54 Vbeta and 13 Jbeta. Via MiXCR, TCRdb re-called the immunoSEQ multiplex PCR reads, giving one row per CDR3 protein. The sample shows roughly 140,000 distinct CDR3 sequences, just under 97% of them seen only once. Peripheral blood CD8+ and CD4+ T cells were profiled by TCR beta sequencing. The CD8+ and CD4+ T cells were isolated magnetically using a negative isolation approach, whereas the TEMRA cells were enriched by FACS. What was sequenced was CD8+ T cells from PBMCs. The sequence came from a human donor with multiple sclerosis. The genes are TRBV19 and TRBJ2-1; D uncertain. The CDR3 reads CASSMLGEGQFF. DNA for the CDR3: TGTGCCAGTAGTATGTTAGGCGAAGGGCAGTTCTTC. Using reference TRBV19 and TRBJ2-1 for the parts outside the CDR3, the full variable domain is DGGITQSPKYLFRKEGQNVTLSCEQNLNHDAMYWYRQDPGQGLRLIYYSQIVNDFQKGDIAEGYSVSREKKESFPLTVTSAQKNPTAFYLCASSMLGEGQFFGPGTRLTVL.